This T cell receptor (beta chain) was sequenced during a study of technical replicates of blood from a handful of donors. CDR1 and CDR2 (germline): MNHEY, SVGAGI. V lost 9 bases and J lost 11; bases outside the gene matches: 9. The CDR3 extends over 11 amino acids. This clone was seen a few times. TCRdb keeps only in-frame clones here, not all; method: immunoSEQ multiplex PCR. Of 60,000 to 80,000 clones in the sample, 91% were seen once. The clonotype comes from a human donor in good health. Some clones in this sample may be carry-over from other donors' samples. Sequences were obtained from PBMCs. The rearrangement uses TRBV6-5 and TRBJ1-1; 7 positions match TRBD1. CDR3 sequence reads: CASETGTTAFF. DNA for the CDR3: TGTGCCAGTGAGACAGGGACGACTGCTTTCTTT.